One sample yielded the 8 T cell receptor beta chains listed below, sequenced in a study of shared clonotypes between healthy human individuals. Data came from immunoSEQ multiplex PCR; TCRdb stores just in-frame clones and leaves some out. The data contain roughly 2,300,000 clones, about nine tenths of them singletons. The specimen sequenced was naive CD4+ T cells from PBMCs. Regarding subset: CD45RA+ positively selected. These receptors all stem from a man between 18 and 29 years old in good health. Some clones in this sample may be carry-over from other donors' samples.

The chain carries TRBV11-3 and TRBJ2-5, with D perhaps given as TRBD1 or TRBD2 (6 bases each). The length of the CDR3 is 18 residues. Germline CDR1 is SGHNT and CDR2 is YENEEA. The ends were cut back, 0 bases at V and 3 bases at J, with 20 bases in the middle. In DNA form, the CDR3 reads TGTGCCAGCAGCTTAGATCGAGCAGGGCAGGGGAGGAAAGAGACCCAGTACTTC. It translates to CASSLDRAGQGRKETQYF.

This chain uses TRBV30 with TRBJ1-5, with a tentative D call TRBD1 (6 bases). Trimming took off 2 bases at V and 4 bases at J, with 15 bases between the two ends. Germline V lookup: CDR1 GTSNPN, CDR2 SVGIG (reference sequence). The CDR3 contains 15 residues. Written as DNA, the CDR3 is TGTGCCTGGAGTACAGCGGGGGCAGGTAATCAGCCCCAGCATTTT. Translated, it gives CAWSTAGAGNQPQHF. The full variable domain, rest sourced from reference TRBV30 and TRBJ1-5, is SQTIHQWPATLVQPVGSPLSLECTVEGTSNPNLYWYRQAAGRGLQLLFYSVGIGQISSEVPQNLSASRPQDRQFILSSKKLLLSDSGFYLCAWSTAGAGNQPQHFGDGTRLSIL.

This clone has only one observation. The chain couples TRBV5-1 to TRBJ2-3; 9 bases agree with TRBD2. CDR1 is SGHRS and CDR2 is YFSETQ in the germline V gene. The CDR3 runs 16 residues. With V trimmed by 4 bases and J by 2 bases, 8 bases remained unmatched. The CDR3 nucleotides read TGCGCCAGCAGCCGATCCCTAGCGGGACCCACAGATACGCAGTATTTT. Translating it yields CASSRSLAGPTDTQYF.

The chain links TRBV9 to TRBJ1-1; unclear D gene. From germline, CDR1 is SGDLS and CDR2 YYNGEE. Trimming took off 1 base at V and 0 bases at J, with 10 bases between the two ends. The CDR3 contains 15 residues. CDR3 DNA: TGTGCCAGCAGCGTAAACGGCGGCATGAACACTGAAGCTTTCTTT. It specifies CASSVNGGMNTEAFF.

This clone occurred once. This rearrangement joins TRBV5-4 to TRBJ1-1, with TRBD1 as a possible D gene (5 bases). V was pared by 0 bases and J by 0 bases, with 12 bases between. The CDR3 consists of 16 residues. CDR1 is SGHNT, CDR2 YYREEE, per germline (reference sequence). The DNA for the CDR3 is TGTGCCAGCAGCTTGGGGACACCCAGCATGAACACTGAAGCTTTCTTT. It translates to CASSLGTPSMNTEAFF. The full variable domain, completed using reference TRBV5-4 and TRBJ1-1, is ETGVTQSPTHLIKTRGQQVTLRCSSQSGHNTVSWYQQALGQGPQFIFQYYREEENGRGNFPPRFSGLQFPNYSSELNVNALELDDSALYLCASSLGTPSMNTEAFFGQGTRLTVV.

The chain links TRBV27 to TRBJ2-7; no clear D. The CDR3 is 13 residues long. V lost 5 bases and J lost 0, with 8 bases in between. The V gene's germline CDR1 is MNHEY and CDR2 SMNVEV (reference sequence). The CDR3 loop is CASSAKPSYEQYF. The CDR3 DNA sequence: TGTGCCAGCAGTGCTAAACCCTCCTACGAGCAGTACTTC.

The chain has TRBV14 and TRBJ2-7; D not resolved. Germline V gene data show CDR1 as SGHDN and CDR2 as FVKESK. Trimming removed 5 bases at V and 0 bases at J, with 5 bases between. The length of the CDR3 is 12 residues. DNA of the CDR3: TGTGCCAGCAGCAAGAGCTCCTACGAGCAGTACTTC. It codes for CASSKSSYEQYF.

V gene TRBV5-1 combines with J gene TRBJ2-7; D is undetermined. This CDR3 comprises 13 residues. Germline CDR1 SGHRS, CDR2 YFSETQ. V was cut by 2 bases and J by 6 bases, with 12 bases left in between. CDR3: CASSLPAGSEQYF. DNA of the CDR3: TGCGCCAGCAGCTTACCAGCAGGATCCGAGCAGTACTTC.